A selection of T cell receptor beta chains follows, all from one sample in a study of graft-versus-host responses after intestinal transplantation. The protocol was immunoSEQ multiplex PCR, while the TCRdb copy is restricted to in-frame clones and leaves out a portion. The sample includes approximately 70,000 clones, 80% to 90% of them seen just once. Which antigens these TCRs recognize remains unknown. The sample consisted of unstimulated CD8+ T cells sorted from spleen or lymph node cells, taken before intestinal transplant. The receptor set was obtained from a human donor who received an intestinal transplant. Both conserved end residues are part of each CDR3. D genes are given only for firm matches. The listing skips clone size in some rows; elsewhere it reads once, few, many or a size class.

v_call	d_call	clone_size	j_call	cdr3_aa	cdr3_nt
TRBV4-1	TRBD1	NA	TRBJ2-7	CASSQGTGGEPYEQYF	TGCGCCAGCAGCCAAGGAACAGGGGGAGAACCCTACGAGCAGTACTTC
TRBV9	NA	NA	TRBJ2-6	CASSVGGSGANVLTF	TGTGCCAGCAGCGTAGGCGGCTCTGGGGCCAACGTCCTGACTTTC
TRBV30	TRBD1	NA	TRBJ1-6	CAWTGTGPSPLHF	TGTGCCTGGACCGGGACAGGGCCTTCACCCCTCCACTTT
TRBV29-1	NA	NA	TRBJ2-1	CSVDSGPYNEQFF	TGCAGCGTTGACAGCGGACCTTACAATGAGCAGTTCTTC
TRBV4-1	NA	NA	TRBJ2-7	CASSQEVASYEQYF	TGCGCCAGCAGCCAGGAAGTAGCCTCCTACGAGCAGTACTTC
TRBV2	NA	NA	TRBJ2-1	CASSEARGNEQFF	TGTGCCAGCAGTGAAGCTCGAGGCAATGAGCAGTTCTTC
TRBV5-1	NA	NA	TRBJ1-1	CASRAEGTEAFF	TGCGCCAGCAGAGCGGAAGGAACTGAAGCTTTCTTT
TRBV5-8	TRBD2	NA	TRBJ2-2	CASSAYRLAGGGTGELFF	TGTGCCAGCAGCGCGTATAGACTCGCAGGCGGGGGGACCGGGGAGCTGTTTTTT
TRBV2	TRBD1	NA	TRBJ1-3	CASGTGQKYF	TGTGCCAGCGGTACGGGACAGAAGTATTTT
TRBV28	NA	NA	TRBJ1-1	CASKGPQANTEAFF	TGTGCCAGCAAGGGGCCCCAAGCGAACACTGAAGCTTTCTTT
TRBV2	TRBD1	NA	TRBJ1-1	CASSRKTGLNTEAFF	TGTGCCAGCAGTAGGAAGACAGGGCTGAACACTGAAGCTTTCTTT
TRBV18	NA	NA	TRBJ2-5	CASLEVAEETQYF	TGTGCCAGTCTGGAGGTGGCGGAAGAGACCCAGTACTTC
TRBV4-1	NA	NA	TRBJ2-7	CASSQDPSPYSSYEQYF	TGCGCCAGCAGCCAAGATCCAAGCCCCTACTCATCCTACGAGCAGTACTTC
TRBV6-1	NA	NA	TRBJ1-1	CASSEEEAGDTFF	TGTGCCAGCAGTGAAGAGGAGGCAGGGGATACTTTCTTT
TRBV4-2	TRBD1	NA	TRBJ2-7	CASSQGQGWLEQYF	TGTGCCAGCAGCCAAGGACAGGGATGGCTCGAGCAGTACTTC
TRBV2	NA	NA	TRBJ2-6	CASSGRGLDNVLTF	TGTGCCAGCAGTGGTAGGGGACTTGACAACGTCCTGACTTTC
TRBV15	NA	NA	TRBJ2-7	CATSREPGAAYEQYF	TGTGCCACCAGCAGAGAACCAGGGGCAGCCTACGAGCAGTACTTC
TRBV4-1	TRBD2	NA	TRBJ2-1	CASSQKWLAALNNEQFF	TGCGCCAGCAGCCAAAAATGGCTAGCGGCCCTCAACAATGAGCAGTTCTTC
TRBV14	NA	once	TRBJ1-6	CASSQGEGHSLHF	TGTGCCAGCAGCCAAGGGGAGGGTCACTCCCTCCACTTT
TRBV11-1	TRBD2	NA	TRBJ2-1	CASSLAPRTSGSTYNEQFF	TGTGCCAGCAGCTTAGCCCCGAGGACTAGCGGGAGTACCTACAATGAGCAGTTCTTC
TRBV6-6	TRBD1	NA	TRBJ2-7	CASSTSGTGFYEQYF	TGTGCCAGCAGTACTTCCGGGACAGGGTTCTACGAGCAGTACTTC
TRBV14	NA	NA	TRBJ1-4	CASSQEGPFPEKLFF	TGTGCCAGCAGCCAAGAGGGGCCGTTCCCGGAAAAACTGTTTTTT
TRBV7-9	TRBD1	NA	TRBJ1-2	CASRRTGRANYGYTF	TGTGCCAGCCGGCGGACAGGACGAGCTAACTATGGCTACACCTTC
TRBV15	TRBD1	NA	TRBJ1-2	CATSRDSTGNGYTF	TGTGCCACCAGCAGAGACTCGACAGGGAATGGCTACACCTTC
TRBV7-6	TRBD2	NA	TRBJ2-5	CASSLALALETQYF	TGTGCCAGCAGCTTAGCACTAGCGCTAGAGACCCAGTACTTC
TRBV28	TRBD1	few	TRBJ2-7	CASSGSLRGIHEQYF	TGTGCCAGCAGCGGATCCCTCAGGGGGATCCACGAGCAGTACTTC
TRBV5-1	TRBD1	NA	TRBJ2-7	CASSERQGPYEQYF	TGCGCCAGCAGCGAAAGACAGGGTCCCTACGAGCAGTACTTC
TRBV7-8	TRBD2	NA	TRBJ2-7	CASSLGGLAGSYEQYF	TGTGCCAGCAGCTTAGGGGGACTAGCGGGGTCCTACGAGCAGTACTTC
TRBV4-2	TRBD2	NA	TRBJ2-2	CASSPVLAGASGPGELFF	TGTGCCAGCAGCCCTGTACTAGCGGGCGCCTCGGGACCCGGGGAGCTGTTTTTT
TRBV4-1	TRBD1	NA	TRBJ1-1	CASSQVVGQGARGLMNTEAFF	TGCGCCAGCAGCCAAGTTGTAGGGCAGGGGGCGCGCGGCCTGATGAACACTGAAGCTTTCTTT
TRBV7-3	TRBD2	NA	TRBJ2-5	CASSPAGWETQYF	TGTGCCAGCAGCCCAGCGGGATGGGAGACCCAGTACTTC
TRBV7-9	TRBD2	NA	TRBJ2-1	CASSDLAGGYNEQFF	TGTGCCAGCAGCGATCTAGCGGGAGGCTACAATGAGCAGTTCTTC
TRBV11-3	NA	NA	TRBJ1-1	CASSLDGADLKLFF	TGTGCCAGCAGCTTAGATGGGGCCGACCTGAAGCTTTTCTTT
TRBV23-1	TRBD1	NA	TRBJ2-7	CASKRGQRSYEQYF	TGCGCCAGCAAGAGGGGACAGCGCTCCTACGAGCAGTACTTC